The 7 T cell receptor beta chains reported below all come from one sample, sequenced in a study of chemoradiotherapy in HPV16-positive cancers. The repertoire was sequenced with immunoSEQ multiplex PCR; TCRdb's copy has only in-frame clones and lacks some. The sample holds approximately 1,500 clones, about 86% seen once. The sample here was tumor tissue, taken from a patient who underwent chemoradiotherapy. These receptor sequences come from a human donor with HPV-associated anogenital cancer.

The chain recombines TRBV4-1 with TRBJ2-5, with D possibly being TRBD1 (6 bases). The length of the CDR3 is 15 residues. The germline V gene encodes CDR1 MGHRA and CDR2 YSYEKL. V shed 4 bases and J shed 1 base, with 13 bases lying between them. The CDR3, as DNA: TGCGCCAGCAGCCGACAGGATCACTTCCAAGAGACCCAGTACTTC. Amino acid sequence: CASSRQDHFQETQYF.

The sample holds a few counts of this clone. The chain carries TRBV7-6 and TRBJ2-3; maybe TRBD1 (6 bases). This CDR3 is built from 17 residues. Germline lookup yields CDR1 SGHVS and CDR2 FNYEAQ. With 5 bases removed from V and 4 bases from J, the gap between germline ends came to 22 bases. Here the CDR3 reads CASSHGLGSRGSDTQYF. The CDR3 coding sequence is TGTGCCAGCAGCCATGGCCTAGGGAGTAGGGGGTCAGATACGCAGTATTTT. Using reference TRBV7-6 and TRBJ2-3 for the parts outside the CDR3, the full variable domain is GAGVSQSPRYKVTKRGQDVALRCDPISGHVSLYWYRQALGQGPEFLTYFNYEAQQDKSGLPNDRFSAERPEGSISTLTIQRTEQRDSAMYRCASSHGLGSRGSDTQYFGPGTRLTVL.

The chain joins TRBV27 to TRBJ2-7, with a possible D match to TRBD2 (6 bases). Per germline, CDR1 MNHEY and CDR2 SMNVEV (reference sequence). V was cut by 5 bases and J by 7 bases, with 15 bases left in between. The CDR3 has 13 residues. Written as DNA, the CDR3 is TGTGCCAGCAGTCCGGGGGTCTTCGGAGAGCAGTACGTC. Translating it yields CASSPGVFGEQYV.

V and J are TRBV5-1 and TRBJ2-2; TRBD2 agrees at 7 bases. Losses at the gene ends were 4 bases for V and 6 bases for J; bases not matched to a gene: 12. The CDR3 spans 16 residues. Germline assignment: CDR1 SGHRS and CDR2 YFSETQ. The CDR3 region has the DNA TGCGCCAGCAGCCCCCGAATGACGGGGGGTCCCGGGGAGCTGTTTTTT. Its protein is CASSPRMTGGPGELFF.

The chain uses TRBV6-1 and TRBJ1-1; TRBD1 agrees at 7 bases. The CDR3 totals 14 residues. The V gene's germline CDR1 is MNHNS and CDR2 SASEGT. V trimming: 4 bases; J trimming: 4 bases; junction bases outside the gene matches: 6. The CDR3 DNA reads TGTGCCAGCAGTGCGACAGGGATCGGCACTGAAGCTTTCTTT. Amino acids: CASSATGIGTEAFF.

In DNA form, the CDR3 reads TGTGCCAGCAGTTTGGACAGATTTAGCTCCTACAATGAGCAGTTCTTC. Encoded protein: CASSLDRFSSYNEQFF. The genes are TRBV2 and TRBJ2-1; weak D call: TRBD1 (6 bases). Germline V gene data show CDR1 as SNHLY and CDR2 as FYNNEI. This CDR3 is built from 16 residues. The ends were cut back, 5 bases at V and 0 bases at J, with 14 bases in the middle.

This clone showed up just once. The gene calls are TRBV5-1 and TRBJ1-1, with TRBD1 matching 7 bases. With V trimmed by 4 bases and J by 0 bases, 9 bases remained unmatched. CDR1 and CDR2 (germline): SGHRS, YFSETQ. The CDR3 contains 16 residues. CDR3 sequence reads: CASSAPDRKLNTEAFF. CDR3 sequence (DNA): TGCGCCAGCAGCGCCCCGGACAGGAAATTGAACACTGAAGCTTTCTTT. Together with reference TRBV5-1 and TRBJ1-1, the CDR3 gives the full variable domain: KAGVTQTPRYLIKTRGQQVTLSCSPISGHRSVSWYQQTPGQGLQFLFEYFSETQRNKGNFPGRFSGRQFSNSRSEMNVSTLELGDSALYLCASSAPDRKLNTEAFFGQGTRLTVV.